These 26 T cell receptor beta chains share one sample of origin, sequenced in a study of blood T cell repertoires in COVID-19 (TCRdb year 2020). Library generation was performed with the immunoSEQ multiplex PCR assay. Here the immuneACCESS table is served through TCRdb, limited to in-frame sequences with V and J called. Missing clones are a known gap in these copies; in checked studies unresolved V genes cover under half, and the rest lacks a known reason. This sample comprises 300,000 to 500,000 clones, over 75% of them detected only once. Over 0.9% of the sample lies in the top ten. The sequenced sample was PBMCs or T cells enriched from blood (not recorded which). Receptor source: a young woman with acute COVID-19.

The V gene is TRBV9, the J gene TRBJ2-1; maybe TRBD2 (6 bases). V lost 0 bases to trimming and J lost 3 bases, with 10 bases between them. The CDR3 is 15 residues long. CDR1 SGDLS and CDR2 YYNGEE come from the germline V gene. Written as DNA, the CDR3 is TGTGCCAGCAGCGTAGATGACGGGGGCTACAATGAGCAGTTCTTC. Translating it yields CASSVDDGGYNEQFF.

V usage is TRBV9 and J usage is TRBJ2-2, with 7 bases aligning to TRBD1. The germline V gene has CDR1 SGDLS and CDR2 YYNGEE. The CDR3 has 16 amino acids. With 4 bases clipped from V and 4 bases from J, the junction kept 10 bases outside the gene matches. This CDR3 is CASSPRTGSITGELFF. Written as DNA, the CDR3 is TGTGCCAGCAGCCCTAGGACAGGATCCATCACCGGGGAGCTGTTTTTT.

This clone was counted only a few times. This chain links TRBV10-3 with TRBJ2-1, with 12 bases that match TRBD2. This CDR3 is 19 amino acids long. Germline CDR1 ENHRY, CDR2 SYGVKD. The J segment lost 0 bases and the V segment lost 4 bases, leaving 10 bases of the junction unmatched. CDR3 sequence (DNA): TGTGCCATCAGTGGGAAATGGACTAGCGGGGTGAGCTCCTACAATGAGCAGTTCTTC. Amino acids: CAISGKWTSGVSSYNEQFF.

V is TRBV5-6 and J is TRBJ1-5; D may be TRBD1 (5 bases). This CDR3 spans 14 amino acids. The germline CDR1 and CDR2 sequences are SGHDT and YYEEEE. Trimming removed 3 bases at V and 2 bases at J, with 9 bases between. This CDR3 reads CASSWGDGNQPQHF. The CDR3 DNA reads as TGTGCCAGCAGCTGGGGGGACGGCAATCAGCCCCAGCATTTT.

The J gene is TRBJ2-1, the V gene TRBV24-1, with 8 bases fitting TRBD1. After removal of 1 base from V and 0 bases from J, the junction contained 4 bases not matched to a gene. CDR3 size: 17 residues. Germline V gene sequence: CDR1 KGHDR, CDR2 SFDVKD. The CDR3 nucleotides read TGTGCCACCAGTGATTTCGCCCAGGGGGCCTCCTACAATGAGCAGTTCTTC. This translates into CATSDFAQGASYNEQFF.

The gene calls are TRBV7-9 and TRBJ2-2; D is uncertain. V shed 3 bases and J shed 3 bases, with 8 bases lying between them. The CDR3 sequence is 14 residues long. Germline lookup yields CDR1 SEHNR and CDR2 FQNEAQ (reference sequence). CDR3 loop: CASSFLDYTGELFF. The CDR3 DNA follows: TGTGCCAGCAGCTTTTTAGATTACACCGGGGAGCTGTTTTTT.

The chain uses TRBV7-2 and TRBJ2-1, with D hard to call. V was clipped by 5 bases and J by 9 bases, with 11 bases between them. Germline V gives CDR1 SGHTA, CDR2 FQGNSA. The CDR3 covers 12 residues. The CDR3 sequence: CASSPRLGEQFF. In DNA, the CDR3 is TGTGCCAGCAGCCCTAGACTTGGTGAGCAGTTCTTC.

A remark on this clone: The same CDR3 is also encoded by other DNA sequences in this sample. V and J are TRBV5-6 and TRBJ1-2; a possible D gene is TRBD1 (5 bases). Germline CDR1 is SGHDT and CDR2 is YYEEEE. The V end lost 5 bases, the J end lost 2 bases, and 7 bases lay between the germline ends. This CDR3 region has 12 residues. CDR3 bases: TGTGCCAGCAGTCCAGGGAACTATGGCTACACCTTC. Its protein product is CASSPGNYGYTF.

CDR3 residues: CSVGRLAGDGEQFF. CDR3 coding DNA: TGCAGCGTTGGCCGACTAGCGGGGGATGGTGAGCAGTTCTTC. V usage is TRBV29-1 and J usage is TRBJ2-1; 12 bases fit TRBD2. CDR3 size: 14 residues. From germline, CDR1 is SQVTM and CDR2 ANQGSEA. Trimming removed 4 bases from V and 9 bases from J; junction bases left unmatched: 7.

This clone was detected only once. The rearrangement links TRBV9 to TRBJ2-1, with D possibly TRBD1 on 6 matching bases. Looked up from germline, CDR1 is SGDLS and CDR2 is YYNGEE. V was shortened by 4 bases and J by 4 bases, with 15 bases between the two germline ends. The CDR3 has 15 residues. The CDR3 here is CASSRAGTYYNEQFF. The DNA for the CDR3 is TGTGCCAGCAGCAGGGCCGGGACATATTACAATGAGCAGTTCTTC.

The CDR3 sequence: CASSLELGGYQPQHF. Here the CDR3 DNA reads TGTGCCAGCAGCCTAGAGCTTGGAGGGTATCAGCCCCAGCATTTT. This chain connects TRBV7-8 to TRBJ1-5; D remains unclear. Germline V gives CDR1 SGHVS, CDR2 FQNEAQ. The CDR3 spans 15 residues. V lost 5 bases and J lost 5, with 16 bases in between.

The chain links TRBV7-9 to TRBJ1-4; D uncertain. This CDR3 contains 15 residues. Trimming left V 0 bases short and J 8 bases short, with 13 bases between. CDR1 SEHNR and CDR2 FQNEAQ come from the germline V gene (reference sequence). In nucleotides, the CDR3 is TGTGCCAGCAGCTTAGCCAGAGTCGGGAACGAAAAACTGTTTTTT. Translated: CASSLARVGNEKLFF.

This clone appeared once. J is TRBJ1-6 and V is TRBV6-5; D not resolved. The germline CDR1 and CDR2 sequences are MNHEY and SVGAGI. This CDR3 contains 16 residues. The V gene lost 4 bases and the J gene lost 0 bases, with 10 bases spanning the gap. CDR3: CASSSLEPSYNSPLHF. CDR3 DNA sequence: TGTGCCAGCAGTTCGCTGGAGCCCTCCTATAATTCACCCCTCCACTTT.

The chain employs TRBV19 and TRBJ1-5; 11 bases are a match to TRBD1. V shed 4 bases and J 5 bases; nucleotides not matched to a gene: 7. Germline V gene sequence: CDR1 LNHDA, CDR2 SQIVND (reference sequence). This CDR3 has 16 amino acids. The CDR3, as DNA: TGTGCCAGTAGTAGGCTCCCGGGACAGGGGGATCAGCCCCAGCATTTT. Amino acid sequence: CASSRLPGQGDQPQHF.

V is TRBV6-5 and J is TRBJ1-1, with 7 bases aligning to TRBD1. The CDR3 sequence is 15 residues long. Trimming removed 5 bases from V and 0 bases from J; junction bases left unmatched: 6. From germline, CDR1 is MNHEY and CDR2 SVGAGI. As DNA, the CDR3 is TGTGCCAGCAGTACACGACAGGGCGTGAACACTGAAGCTTTCTTT. Protein: CASSTRQGVNTEAFF.

This clone is a singleton in its sample. The chain is built from TRBV7-8 and TRBJ2-1; TRBD2 aligns across 10 bases. The CDR3 length is 18 residues. Trimming removed 7 bases from V and 6 bases from J; junction bases left unmatched: 18. CDR1 and CDR2 from the germline V gene are SGHVS and FQNEAQ. CDR3 coding DNA: TGTGCCAGCACGCAGCGGGGGGGCTCCCTTACGCTCGCCAATGAGCAGTTCTTC. Its protein is CASTQRGGSLTLANEQFF.

The chain recombines TRBV2 with TRBJ1-4; a possible D gene is TRBD1 (5 bases). The CDR3 extends over 19 amino acids. Trimming cost V 3 bases and J 3 bases, with 23 bases left between them. Germline V gene sequence: CDR1 SNHLY, CDR2 FYNNEI. In DNA, the CDR3 is TGTGCCAGCAGTGATAATAGTCCAGGGCACCGACGGGCTAATGAAAAACTGTTTTTT. Protein product: CASSDNSPGHRRANEKLFF.

V is TRBV6-5 and J is TRBJ2-7, with 11 bases aligning to TRBD2. V trimming: 8 bases; J trimming: 6 bases; junction bases outside the gene matches: 9. The CDR3 is made up of 14 amino acids. Germline CDR1 and CDR2: MNHEY and SVGAGI. The CDR3: CASRWGLAEGEQYF. The DNA of the CDR3 is TGTGCCAGCCGATGGGGACTAGCGGAAGGCGAGCAGTACTTC.

This chain connects TRBV29-1 to TRBJ1-4, with D tentatively TRBD1 (6 bases). Trimming shortened V by 1 base and J by 3 bases, and 9 bases separated the two germline ends. CDR1 is SQVTM and CDR2 is ANQGSEA in the germline V gene. CDR3 length: 14 amino acids. CDR3 sequence reads: CSVEVGGANEKLFF. CDR3 DNA: TGCAGCGTTGAAGTAGGGGGGGCTAATGAAAAACTGTTTTTT.

Comments on this clone: Distinct nucleotide sequences in the sample also encode this CDR3. The rearrangement links TRBV29-1 to TRBJ1-2, with 9 bases aligning to TRBD1. V lost 6 bases and J lost 6; bases outside the gene matches: 5. Germline CDR1 SQVTM, CDR2 ANQGSEA. The CDR3 runs 12 residues. The CDR3, as DNA: TGCAGCGTCGTAGGACAGGGGAATGGCTACACCTTC. Translating gives CSVVGQGNGYTF. Full variable domain (remainder filled in from reference TRBV29-1 and TRBJ1-2): SAVISQKPSRDICQRGTSLTIQCQVDSQVTMMFWYRQQPGQSLTLIATANQGSEATYESGFVIDKFPISRPNLTFSTLTVSNMSPEDSSIYLCSVVGQGNGYTFGSGTRLTVV.

This clone was observed a single time. The V and J genes are TRBV7-2 and TRBJ2-7, with 7 bases aligning to TRBD1. Trimming took 4 bases from V and 3 from J; bases not matched to a gene: 3. Germline CDR1 reads SGHTA; CDR2 reads FQGNSA. CDR3 length: 13 residues. CDR3 in amino acids: CASSSGQNYEQYF. The CDR3 nucleotides read TGTGCCAGCAGCTCGGGACAGAACTACGAGCAGTACTTC. Variable domain in full (rest from reference TRBV7-2 and TRBJ2-7): GAGVSQSPSNKVTEKGKDVELRCDPISGHTALYWYRQSLGQGLEFLIYFQGNSAPDKSGLPSDRFSAERTGGSVSTLTIQRTQQEDSAVYLCASSSGQNYEQYFGPGTRLTVT.

The genes are TRBV13 and TRBJ1-2; TRBD1 aligns across 11 bases. CDR1 is PRHDT and CDR2 is FYEKMQ in the germline V gene (reference sequence). The CDR3 runs 15 residues. The J segment lost 3 bases and the V segment lost 4 bases, leaving 4 bases of the junction unmatched. The CDR3, as DNA: TGTGCCAGCAGCTGGCCGGGACAGGGGGACTATGGCTACACCTTC. Translated, it gives CASSWPGQGDYGYTF.

This chain links TRBV6-6 with TRBJ2-6; 7 bases line up with TRBD1. Germline CDR1 is MNHNY and CDR2 is SVGAGI (reference sequence). This CDR3 is 18 amino acids long. The junction had 10 bases not matched to a gene; V was cut back by 5 bases and J by 0 bases. Written as DNA, the CDR3 is TGTGCCAGCAGTCCCCGGACAGGTTTCTCCTCTGGGGCCAACGTCCTGACTTTC. It translates to CASSPRTGFSSGANVLTF.

This clone has just a few counts. This chain links TRBV11-3 with TRBJ2-7, with 7 bases lining up with TRBD2. This CDR3 region has 14 residues. Germline-derived CDR1 and CDR2 are SGHNT and YENEEA. V dropped 5 bases and J dropped 7; count of bases not matched to a gene: 11. CDR3 nucleotides: TGTGCCAGCAGCCCGCGGACGGGGGGTCGGGAGCAGTACTTC. Protein: CASSPRTGGREQYF.

The V and J genes are TRBV24-1 and TRBJ2-3; 9 bases fit TRBD2. CDR1 KGHDR and CDR2 SFDVKD come from the germline V gene. The CDR3 sequence is 15 residues long. V was pared by 3 bases and J by 6 bases, with 6 bases of the junction left unmatched. The CDR3 reads CATSDLAGPPDTQYF. The CDR3 DNA follows: TGTGCCACCAGTGATCTAGCGGGGCCCCCGGATACGCAGTATTTT.

The chain uses TRBV28 and TRBJ1-2, with 8 positions matching TRBD1. Unmatched junction bases numbered 7, after V lost 6 bases and J lost 7 bases. The CDR3 contains 13 residues. Germline V CDR1 and CDR2: MDHEN, SYDVKM. As DNA, the CDR3 is TGTGCCAGCAGCCTAGGACAGGGAGGTGGCTACACCTTC. Its protein product is CASSLGQGGGYTF.